These T cell receptor beta chains were read from a single sample in a study of blood T cell repertoires in COVID-19. Assay used: immunoSEQ multiplex PCR; TCRdb lists only in-frame clones, some missing. The sample holds 70,000 or so clones, 85% to 90% seen once. What was sequenced was peripheral blood. These receptors were collected from a man in his 70s with active or convalescent COVID-19. The CDR3 runs from the conserved cysteine through the conserved F or W. D genes are given only for firm matches. Clone size, where shown, is once, few, many, or a class for clones that have expanded.

TRBJ2-1 . TRBV5-6 . CASSLAGRYYNEQFF TGTGCCAGCAGCTTGGCTGGGAGGTACTACAATGAGCAGTTCTTC
TRBJ1-1 . TRBV6-5 . CASSYWSSVNTEAFF TGTGCCAGCAGTTACTGGAGTTCGGTGAACACTGAAGCTTTCTTT
TRBJ1-2 once TRBV9 TRBD1 CASSAGQGEGYTF TGTGCCAGCAGCGCCGGACAGGGCGAAGGCTACACCTTC
TRBJ1-2 . TRBV29-1 TRBD1 CSAAQGVYGYTF TGCAGCGCCGCTCAGGGGGTCTATGGCTACACCTTC
TRBJ2-1 few TRBV27 . CASNRPPHNEQFF TGTGCCAGCAACAGACCCCCCCACAATGAGCAGTTCTTC
TRBJ1-6 . TRBV5-1 . CASSSRQGNSPLHF TGCGCCAGCAGCTCCCGGCAGGGTAATTCACCCCTCCACTTT
TRBJ2-1 . TRBV7-6 TRBD2 CASSRTSGSLEQFF TGTGCCAGCAGCAGGACTAGCGGGAGTTTGGAGCAGTTCTTC
TRBJ2-7 . TRBV27 . CASRPTNNGFITAQYF TGTGCCAGCAGACCTACGAATAACGGGTTCATCACCGCCCAGTACTTC
TRBJ1-1 . TRBV6-5 . CAASLRANTEAFF TGTGCCGCTTCACTCAGGGCTAACACTGAAGCTTTCTTT
TRBJ1-1 . TRBV4-2 . CASSQAAGLDTEAFF TGTGCCAGCAGCCAAGCGGCAGGGTTGGACACTGAAGCTTTCTTT
TRBJ1-6 . TRBV6-1 . CASSERETSGKQGLHSPLHF TGTGCCAGCAGTGAAAGGGAGACTTCCGGGAAACAGGGTTTACATTCACCCCTCCACTTT
TRBJ1-6 once TRBV3-1/TRBV3-2 . CASSPPVESAPLHF TGTGCCAGCAGCCCGCCCGTGGAGTCCGCACCCCTCCACTTT
TRBJ1-1 . TRBV25-1 TRBD1 CASSSRDRGDTEAFF TGTGCCAGCAGTTCCCGGGACAGGGGGGACACTGAAGCTTTCTTT
TRBJ1-2 . TRBV4-1 . CASSRGGGDTKYGYTF TGCGCCAGCAGCCGGGGGGGCGGGGATACCAAATATGGCTACACCTTC
TRBJ1-1 . TRBV7-2 TRBD1 CASSLGDSVNTEAFF TGTGCCAGCAGCTTAGGGGACAGCGTGAACACTGAAGCTTTCTTT
TRBJ2-1 . TRBV11-2 TRBD1 CASSLVGTGNNEQFF TGTGCCAGCAGCTTAGTAGGGACAGGGAACAATGAGCAGTTCTTC
TRBJ2-7 . TRBV6-1 TRBD2 CASSEISLAGIYEQYF TGTGCCAGCAGTGAAATAAGTCTAGCGGGAATCTACGAGCAGTACTTC
TRBJ2-1 . TRBV5-1 TRBD2 CASSSFPAGRSTPRYNEQFF TGCGCCAGCAGCTCGTTCCCAGCGGGACGGTCTACACCACGATACAATGAGCAGTTCTTC
TRBJ2-1 . TRBV28 TRBD2 CASSDSWGLAGTEQFF TGTGCCAGCAGCGATAGCTGGGGACTAGCAGGTACTGAGCAGTTCTTC
TRBJ2-5 . TRBV5-1 . CASSLQVTGETQYF TGCGCCAGCAGCTTACAGGTGACTGGAGAGACCCAGTACTTC
TRBJ1-5 . TRBV2 . CASSGPLGQPQHF TGTGCCAGCAGTGGGCCGCTCGGGCAGCCCCAGCATTTT
TRBJ2-7 . TRBV28 . CASSWNREFGSYEQYF TGTGCCAGCAGTTGGAACAGGGAATTCGGCTCCTACGAGCAGTACTTC
TRBJ1-5 . TRBV24-1 . CATSDAQGQHF TGTGCCACCAGTGATGCGCAGGGCCAGCATTTT
TRBJ1-5 . TRBV28 . CASRLRGESQPQHF TGTGCCAGCCGACTTCGGGGGGAGAGTCAGCCCCAGCATTTT
TRBJ2-3 . TRBV7-6 . CASSLESLFGTDTQYF TGTGCCAGCAGCTTAGAAAGCCTGTTCGGCACAGATACGCAGTATTTT
TRBJ1-2 . TRBV28 . CASQSGQNLYYGYTF TGTGCCAGCCAATCCGGACAGAACCTTTACTATGGCTACACCTTC
TRBJ1-3 . TRBV28 . CASSSGIGSPSGNTIYF TGTGCCAGCAGCTCGGGTATAGGTTCCCCCTCTGGAAACACCATATATTTT
TRBJ1-3 . TRBV28 . CASSSGAGNTIYF TGTGCCAGCAGCTCAGGGGCTGGAAACACCATATATTTT